The present entry profiles one T cell receptor beta chain with its context. The antigen is undetermined. This entry is derived from a study of cytotoxic CD8 clonotypes in ibrutinib-treated CLL. Study observations and caveats: There were differences in sampling times between sustained-remission and progressing patients.

Germline CDR1 and CDR2: MNHEY and SMNVEV (reference sequence). V lost 8 bases to trimming and J lost 5 bases, with 15 bases between them. The CDR3 spans 13 residues. The method was immunoSEQ multiplex PCR; TCRdb's version includes in-frame clones alone and lacks a portion of them. The sample carries approximately 210,000 clones, around 72% recorded once. The chain employs TRBV27 and TRBJ1-1; D remains unclear. Sequencing used PBMCs, obtained after 24 months of ibrutinib treatment. The clonotype comes from a human donor with chronic lymphocytic leukemia. The CDR3 sequence is CASWSTAGTEAFF. The CDR3 bases are TGTGCCAGCTGGTCGACTGCCGGGACTGAAGCTTTCTTT.